The 9 T cell receptor beta chains listed next were all sequenced from one sample in a study of CD8+ T cells in alopecia areata. TCR sequencing used cDNA made by reverse transcription of extracted RNA. Here immunoSEQ multiplex PCR was the method, and the copy in TCRdb shows in-frame clones only, minus some. The data contain 210,000 or so clones, under 70% of them singletons. Noted treatment: oral pan-JAK inhibitor, 5-10 mg twice daily. Sequencing was performed on CD4+ T cells sorted from blood, taken around week 44, from a patient treated with tofacitinib. The receptors come from a human donor with alopecia areata.

The V gene is TRBV6-6, the J gene TRBJ1-2; D unresolved. CDR3 length: 13 residues. Germline lookup yields CDR1 MNHNY and CDR2 SVGAGI (reference sequence). Deletions cut 6 bases from V and 6 bases from J, with 14 bases between. The CDR3 loop reads CASSRSTWDGYTF. CDR3 DNA: TGTGCCAGCAGCCGATCGACCTGGGATGGCTACACCTTC.

V gene TRBV5-1 combines with J gene TRBJ2-7; TRBD1 agrees at 7 bases. J gave up 3 bases and V 3 bases, and 3 bases lay outside the gene matches. CDR1 is SGHRS, CDR2 YFSETQ, per germline. This CDR3 contains 13 residues. The CDR3: CASSYRDSYEQYF. CDR3 in DNA: TGCGCCAGCAGCTACCGGGACAGCTACGAGCAGTACTTC.

The rearrangement joins TRBV29-1 to TRBJ1-1; a weak D match, TRBD1 (6 bases). The CDR3 contains 15 residues. The V end lost 7 bases, the J end lost 0 bases, and 18 bases lay between the germline ends. Germline V gene data show CDR1 as SQVTM and CDR2 as ANQGSEA. The chain's CDR3 is CSARPDSTLNTEAFF. The DNA for the CDR3 is TGCAGCGCAAGGCCGGACAGCACTCTGAACACTGAAGCTTTCTTT.

The chain employs TRBV25-1 and TRBJ2-1; possible D gene TRBD1, 5 bases. This CDR3 is built from 15 residues. Germline CDR1 and CDR2: MGHDK and SYGVNS. Trimming shortened V by 1 base and J by 5 bases, and 12 bases separated the two germline ends. CDR3 bases: TGTGCCAGCAGTGAATCCAGGGTACGGGACAATGAGCAGTTCTTC. This gives the protein CASSESRVRDNEQFF.

V usage is TRBV29-1 and J usage is TRBJ2-7; D may be TRBD1 (5 bases). Germline CDR1 SQVTM, CDR2 ANQGSEA. Trimming took off 2 bases at V and 2 bases at J, with 16 bases between the two ends. The CDR3 runs to 15 residues. CDR3 protein: CSVERTGRSTYEQYF. Here the CDR3 DNA reads TGCAGCGTTGAACGAACAGGACGGTCGACCTACGAGCAGTACTTC.

The chain combines TRBV29-1 with TRBJ1-2; D may be TRBD1 (5 bases). V was shortened by 6 bases and J by 8 bases, with 10 bases between the two germline ends. The CDR3 is 10 amino acids. Looked up from germline, CDR1 is SQVTM and CDR2 is ANQGSEA. DNA of the CDR3: TGCAGCGTCGGGAGACAGGGCTACACCTTC. This codes for CSVGRQGYTF.

This clone was observed at least ten times. This rearrangement joins TRBV6-1 to TRBJ2-7; 8 positions match TRBD2. The CDR3 sequence is 15 residues long. V shed 4 bases, J shed 0 bases, and the junction held 5 bases outside the gene matches. Germline V gene lookup returns CDR1 MNHNS and CDR2 SASEGT. The DNA of the CDR3 is TGTGCCAGCAGTGGAACGGGAGGGATCTCCTACGAGCAGTACTTC. Its translation is CASSGTGGISYEQYF.

The V and J genes are TRBV7-2 and TRBJ1-1, with no clear D. Germline-derived CDR1 and CDR2 are SGHTA and FQGNSA. The CDR3 totals 13 residues. Trimming removed 2 bases at V and 6 bases at J, with 10 bases between. The CDR3 is CASSLPVYPEAFF. CDR3 nucleotide sequence: TGTGCCAGCAGCTTACCCGTTTACCCTGAAGCTTTCTTT.

CDR3 DNA: TGTGCCAGCAGCCTAGGACAGGGGGCCGCTCAGCCCCAGCATTTT. Translation: CASSLGQGAAQPQHF. This chain connects TRBV7-2 to TRBJ1-5; the match to TRBD1 covers 11 bases. The CDR3 contains 15 residues. Germline V lookup: CDR1 SGHTA, CDR2 FQGNSA. The junction had 6 bases not matched to a gene; V was cut back by 5 bases and J by 6 bases.